These T cell receptor beta chains were read from a single sample in a study of T cell responses to AZD1222 COVID-19 vaccine. TCRdb's table, derived via immunoSEQ multiplex PCR, lists solely in-frame clones and lacks some. In the table there are roughly 140,000 clones, 92% of which are singletons. Source: peripheral blood, taken 28 days after the second AZD1222 dose. These receptors all stem from an adult who received the AZD1222 COVID-19 vaccine. CDR3s leave out the opening cysteine and the closing phenylalanine or tryptophan.

J	V	CDR3
TRBJ1-4	TRBV2	ASSERDPRGEKLF
TRBJ1-2	TRBV6-4	ASSPDPPGGGYT
TRBJ1-5	TRBV18	ASSVGLSNQPQH
TRBJ1-1	TRBV28	ASSRPGQGVPVPAF
TRBJ2-1	TRBV19	ASSPLAGLNEQF
TRBJ1-1	TRBV4-2	ASSSRDTEAF
TRBJ1-6	TRBV7-9	ASSSSGSSYNSPLH
TRBJ1-1	TRBV28	ASSLGQGNTEAF
TRBJ2-1	TRBV7-2	ASSLSLYNEQF
TRBJ1-5	TRBV19	ATNIGNQPQH
TRBJ2-7	TRBV5-1	ASSLTPEGAHEQY
TRBJ2-7	TRBV4-1	ASSQDYGTDGSYEQY
TRBJ1-1	TRBV5-1	ASSLMAAPGEAF
TRBJ1-2	TRBV19	ASSRGLEVGGYT
TRBJ2-4	TRBV24-1	ATSPPRRTVDWAKNIQY
TRBJ2-2	TRBV19	ASSVKVSGELF
TRBJ2-1	TRBV6-5	ASALAGTGFNEQF
TRBJ2-1	TRBV7-2	ASSPQRGNSYNEQF
TRBJ1-3	TRBV2	ASSRRGRGKGNTIY
TRBJ1-2	TRBV27	ASSLFFGGADYGYT
TRBJ2-1	TRBV6-5	ASKGLGRDEQF
TRBJ1-1	TRBV4-1	ASSQVAGFMNTEAF
TRBJ1-4	TRBV10-2	ASSDRTGLNEKLF
TRBJ2-6	TRBV11-2	ASSFRRASGANVLT
TRBJ2-3	TRBV10-3	AISEGLGTDTQY
TRBJ1-2	TRBV11-2	ASSLQQGQSYGYT